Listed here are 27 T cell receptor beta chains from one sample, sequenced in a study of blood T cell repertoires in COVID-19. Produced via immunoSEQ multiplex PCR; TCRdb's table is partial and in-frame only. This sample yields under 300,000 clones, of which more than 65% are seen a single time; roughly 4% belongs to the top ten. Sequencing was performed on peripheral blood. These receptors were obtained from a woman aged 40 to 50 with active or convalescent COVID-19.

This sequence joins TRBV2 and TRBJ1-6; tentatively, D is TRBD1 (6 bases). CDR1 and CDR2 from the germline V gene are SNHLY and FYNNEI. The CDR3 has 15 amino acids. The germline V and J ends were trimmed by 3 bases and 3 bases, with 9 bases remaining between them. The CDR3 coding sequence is TGTGCCAGCAGTGAGGACAGCCACTATAATTCACCCCTCCACTTT. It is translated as CASSEDSHYNSPLHF.

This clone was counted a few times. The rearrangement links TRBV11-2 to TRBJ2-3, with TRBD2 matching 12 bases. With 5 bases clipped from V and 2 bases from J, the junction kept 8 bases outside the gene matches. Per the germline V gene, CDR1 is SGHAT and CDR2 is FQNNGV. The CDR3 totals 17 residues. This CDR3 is CASSKRLAGDPTDTQYF. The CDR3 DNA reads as TGTGCCAGCAGCAAAAGACTAGCGGGGGACCCCACAGATACGCAGTATTTT.

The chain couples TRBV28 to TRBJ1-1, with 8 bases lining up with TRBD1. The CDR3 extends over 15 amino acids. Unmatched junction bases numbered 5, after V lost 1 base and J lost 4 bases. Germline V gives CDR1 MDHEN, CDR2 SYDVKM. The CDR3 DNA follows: TGTGCCAGCAGTTTATCTGGACAGGGCATCACTGAAGCTTTCTTT. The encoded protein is CASSLSGQGITEAFF.

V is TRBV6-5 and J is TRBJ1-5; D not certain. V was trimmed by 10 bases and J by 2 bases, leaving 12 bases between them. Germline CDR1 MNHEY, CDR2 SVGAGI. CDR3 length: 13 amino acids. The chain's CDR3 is CATRGYGNQPQHF. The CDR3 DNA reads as TGTGCCACTCGGGGATATGGCAATCAGCCCCAGCATTTT.

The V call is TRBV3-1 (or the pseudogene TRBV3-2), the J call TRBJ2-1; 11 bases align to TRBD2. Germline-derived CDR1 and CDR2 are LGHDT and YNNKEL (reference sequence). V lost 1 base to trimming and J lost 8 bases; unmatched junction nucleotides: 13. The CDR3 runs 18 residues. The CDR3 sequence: CASSQVGQLAGGGDEQFF. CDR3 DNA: TGTGCCAGCAGCCAAGTGGGCCAGCTAGCGGGGGGCGGAGATGAGCAGTTCTTC.

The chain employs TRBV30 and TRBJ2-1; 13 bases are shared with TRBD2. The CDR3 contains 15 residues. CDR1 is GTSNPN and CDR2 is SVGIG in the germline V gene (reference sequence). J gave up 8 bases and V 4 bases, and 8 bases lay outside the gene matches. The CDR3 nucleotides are TGTGCCTGGAATCAGGGACTAGCGGGGATCGATGAGCAGTTCTTC. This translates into CAWNQGLAGIDEQFF.

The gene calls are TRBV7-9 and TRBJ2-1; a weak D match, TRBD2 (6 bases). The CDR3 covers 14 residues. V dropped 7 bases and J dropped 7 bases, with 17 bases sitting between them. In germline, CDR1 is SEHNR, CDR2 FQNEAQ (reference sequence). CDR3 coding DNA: TGTGCCAGCATCAAAGGTGGGGCGGGGAATGAGCAGTTCTTC. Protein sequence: CASIKGGAGNEQFF.

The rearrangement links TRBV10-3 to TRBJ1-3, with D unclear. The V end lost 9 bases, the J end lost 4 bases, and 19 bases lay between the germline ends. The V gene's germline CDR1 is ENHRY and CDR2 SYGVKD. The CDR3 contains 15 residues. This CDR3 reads CAIAPRSLAGNTIYF. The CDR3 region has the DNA TGTGCCATTGCCCCCCGTAGCTTAGCGGGAAACACCATATATTTT.

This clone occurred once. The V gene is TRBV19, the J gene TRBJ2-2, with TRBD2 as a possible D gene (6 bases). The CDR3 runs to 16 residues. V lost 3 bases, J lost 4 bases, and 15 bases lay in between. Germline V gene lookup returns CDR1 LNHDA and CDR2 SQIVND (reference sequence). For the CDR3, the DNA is TGTGCCAGTAGTATTTGGGCCAGGAGGGGCACCGGGGAGCTGTTTTTT. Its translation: CASSIWARRGTGELFF.

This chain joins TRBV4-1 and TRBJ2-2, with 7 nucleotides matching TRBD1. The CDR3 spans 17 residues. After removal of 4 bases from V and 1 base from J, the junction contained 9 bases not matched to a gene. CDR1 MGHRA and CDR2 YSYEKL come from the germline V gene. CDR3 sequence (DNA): TGCGCCAGCAGCCGCAAGATCGGACAGGAGAACACCGGGGAGCTGTTTTTT. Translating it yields CASSRKIGQENTGELFF.

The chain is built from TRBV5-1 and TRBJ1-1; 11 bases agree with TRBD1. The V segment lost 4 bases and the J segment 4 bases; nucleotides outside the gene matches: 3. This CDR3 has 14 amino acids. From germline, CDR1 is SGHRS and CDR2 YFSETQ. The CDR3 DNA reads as TGCGCCAGCAGCGGCGGACAGGGGGCCACTGAAGCTTTCTTT. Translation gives CASSGGQGATEAFF.

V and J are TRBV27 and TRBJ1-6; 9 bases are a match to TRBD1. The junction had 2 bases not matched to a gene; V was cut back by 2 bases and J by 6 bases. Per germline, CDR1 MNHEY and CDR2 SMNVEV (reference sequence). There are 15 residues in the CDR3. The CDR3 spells CASSLRQGGNSPLHF. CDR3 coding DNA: TGTGCCAGCAGTTTAAGACAGGGGGGTAATTCACCCCTCCACTTT.

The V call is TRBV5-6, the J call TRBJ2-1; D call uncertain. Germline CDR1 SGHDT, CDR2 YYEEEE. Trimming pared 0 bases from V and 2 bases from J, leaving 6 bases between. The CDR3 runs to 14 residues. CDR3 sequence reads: CASSLVEPYNEQFF. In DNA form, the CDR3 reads TGTGCCAGCAGCTTGGTTGAGCCCTACAATGAGCAGTTCTTC.

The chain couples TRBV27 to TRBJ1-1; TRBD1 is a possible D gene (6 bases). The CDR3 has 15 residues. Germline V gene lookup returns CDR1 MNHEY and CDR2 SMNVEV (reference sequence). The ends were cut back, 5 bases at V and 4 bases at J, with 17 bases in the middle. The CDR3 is CASSLVKAGATEAFF. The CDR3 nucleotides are TGTGCCAGCAGTCTCGTAAAAGCAGGGGCCACTGAAGCTTTCTTT.

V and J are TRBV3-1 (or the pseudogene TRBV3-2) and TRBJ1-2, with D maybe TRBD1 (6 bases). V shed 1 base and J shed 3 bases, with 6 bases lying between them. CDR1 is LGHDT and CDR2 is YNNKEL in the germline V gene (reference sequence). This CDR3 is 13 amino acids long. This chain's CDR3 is CASSQAGDYGYTF. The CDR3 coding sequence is TGTGCCAGCAGCCAAGCAGGGGACTATGGCTACACCTTC.

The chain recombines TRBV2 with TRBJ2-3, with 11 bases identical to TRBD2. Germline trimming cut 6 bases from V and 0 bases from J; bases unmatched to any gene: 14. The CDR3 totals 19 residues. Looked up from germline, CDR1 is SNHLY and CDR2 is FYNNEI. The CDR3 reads CASSEFLTSGDSSTDTQYF. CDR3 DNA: TGTGCCAGCAGCGAATTTCTGACTAGCGGGGACTCTAGCACAGATACGCAGTATTTT.

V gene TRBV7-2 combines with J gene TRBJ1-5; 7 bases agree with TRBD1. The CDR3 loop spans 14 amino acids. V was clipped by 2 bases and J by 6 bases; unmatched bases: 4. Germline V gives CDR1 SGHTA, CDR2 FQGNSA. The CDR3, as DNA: TGTGCCAGCAGCTTAAGGACAGGCCCTCAGCCCCAGCATTTT. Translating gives CASSLRTGPQPQHF.

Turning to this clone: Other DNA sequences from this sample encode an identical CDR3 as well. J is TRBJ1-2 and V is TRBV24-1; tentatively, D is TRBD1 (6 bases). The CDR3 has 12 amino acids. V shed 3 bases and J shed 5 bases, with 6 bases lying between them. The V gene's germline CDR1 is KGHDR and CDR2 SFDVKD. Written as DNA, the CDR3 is TGTGCCACCAGTGATCAGGGGTATGGCTACACCTTC. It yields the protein CATSDQGYGYTF.

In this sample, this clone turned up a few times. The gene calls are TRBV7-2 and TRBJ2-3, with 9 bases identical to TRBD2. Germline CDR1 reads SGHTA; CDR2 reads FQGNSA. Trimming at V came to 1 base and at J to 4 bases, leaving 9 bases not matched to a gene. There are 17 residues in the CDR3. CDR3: CASSLGFAGGVPDTQYF. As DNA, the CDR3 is TGTGCCAGCAGCTTAGGGTTTGCGGGGGGGGTGCCAGATACGCAGTATTTT.

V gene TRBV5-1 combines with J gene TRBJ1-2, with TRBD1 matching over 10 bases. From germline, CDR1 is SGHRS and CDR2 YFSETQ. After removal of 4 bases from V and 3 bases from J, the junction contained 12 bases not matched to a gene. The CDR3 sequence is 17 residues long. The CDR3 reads CASSPSPGQGVYYGYTF. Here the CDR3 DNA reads TGCGCCAGCAGCCCCAGTCCCGGACAGGGGGTTTACTATGGCTACACCTTC.

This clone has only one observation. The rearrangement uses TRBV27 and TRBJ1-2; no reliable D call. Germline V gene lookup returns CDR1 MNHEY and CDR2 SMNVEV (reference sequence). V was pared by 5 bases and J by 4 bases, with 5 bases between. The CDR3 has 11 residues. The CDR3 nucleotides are TGTGCCAGCAGTCCCCTCTATGGCTACACCTTC. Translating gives CASSPLYGYTF.

The CDR3 is CASSRTAGEAFF. For the CDR3, the DNA is TGTGCCAGCAGCCGAACGGCAGGGGAGGCTTTCTTT. V and J are TRBV6-5 and TRBJ1-1, with TRBD1 as a possible D gene (6 bases). V shed 6 bases and J shed 11 bases, with 16 bases lying between them. The CDR3 extends over 12 amino acids. The germline V gene encodes CDR1 MNHEY and CDR2 SVGAGI.

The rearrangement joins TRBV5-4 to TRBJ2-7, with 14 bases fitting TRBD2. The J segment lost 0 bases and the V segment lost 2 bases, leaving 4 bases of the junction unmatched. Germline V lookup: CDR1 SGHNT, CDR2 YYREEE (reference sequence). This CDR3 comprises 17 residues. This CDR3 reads CASSLGLAGGYSYEQYF. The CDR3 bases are TGTGCCAGCAGCTTAGGACTAGCGGGGGGCTACTCCTACGAGCAGTACTTC. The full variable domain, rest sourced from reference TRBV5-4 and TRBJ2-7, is ETGVTQSPTHLIKTRGQQVTLRCSSQSGHNTVSWYQQALGQGPQFIFQYYREEENGRGNFPPRFSGLQFPNYSSELNVNALELDDSALYLCASSLGLAGGYSYEQYFGPGTRLTVT.

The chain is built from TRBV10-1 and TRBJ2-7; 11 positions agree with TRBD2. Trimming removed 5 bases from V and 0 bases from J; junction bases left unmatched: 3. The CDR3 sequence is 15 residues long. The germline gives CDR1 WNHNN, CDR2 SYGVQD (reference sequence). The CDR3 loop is CASSKTSGASYEQYV. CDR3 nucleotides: TGCGCCAGCAGTAAGACTAGCGGGGCCTCCTACGAGCAGTACGTC.

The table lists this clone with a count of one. CDR3 nucleotides: TGTGCCAGCAGTTACTTCCTCCGGGAAAGAGATTCACCCCTCCACTTT. This encodes CASSYFLRERDSPLHF. The chain couples TRBV6-5 to TRBJ1-6; unclear D gene. The CDR3 covers 16 residues. The germline V and J ends were trimmed by 1 base and 8 bases, with 15 bases remaining between them. Germline V gene lookup returns CDR1 MNHEY and CDR2 SVGAGI.

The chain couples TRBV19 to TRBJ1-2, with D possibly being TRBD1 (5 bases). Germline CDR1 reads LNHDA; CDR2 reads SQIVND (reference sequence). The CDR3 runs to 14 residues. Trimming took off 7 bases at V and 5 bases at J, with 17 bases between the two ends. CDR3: CASTSSGLRYGYTF. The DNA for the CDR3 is TGTGCCAGTACCTCATCAGGGTTAAGGTATGGCTACACCTTC. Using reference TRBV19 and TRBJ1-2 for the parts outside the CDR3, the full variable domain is DGGITQSPKYLFRKEGQNVTLSCEQNLNHDAMYWYRQDPGQGLRLIYYSQIVNDFQKGDIAEGYSVSREKKESFPLTVTSAQKNPTAFYLCASTSSGLRYGYTFGSGTRLTVV.

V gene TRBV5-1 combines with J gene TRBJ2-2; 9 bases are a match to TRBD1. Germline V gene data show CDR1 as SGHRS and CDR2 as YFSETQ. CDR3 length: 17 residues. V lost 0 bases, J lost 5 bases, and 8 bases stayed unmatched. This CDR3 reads CASSLDLGQGSTGELFF. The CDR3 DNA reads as TGCGCCAGCAGCTTGGATCTAGGACAGGGGTCAACCGGGGAGCTGTTTTTT.